A single sample is the source of the 24 T cell receptor beta chains below, sequenced in a study of blood T cell repertoires in COVID-19. Only in-frame clones appear in the TCRdb table, and some are missing; sequencing was by immunoSEQ multiplex PCR. The sample holds about 180,000 clones, 75% to 90% seen once. Sequencing was performed on peripheral blood. These receptors were taken from a woman in her thirties or forties with COVID-19, enrolled during active disease.

This clone was observed once. V usage is TRBV9 and J usage is TRBJ2-3; maybe TRBD2 (7 bases). The CDR3 runs 15 residues. Trimming shortened V by 3 bases and J by 0 bases, and 11 bases separated the two germline ends. Per the germline V gene, CDR1 is SGDLS and CDR2 is YYNGEE. The CDR3 coding sequence is TGTGCCAGCAGCGACGGGGGGCTTAGCACAGATACGCAGTATTTT. This codes for CASSDGGLSTDTQYF. The whole variable domain, remainder taken from reference TRBV9 and TRBJ2-3, is DSGVTQTPKHLITATGQRVTLRCSPRSGDLSVYWYQQSLDQGLQFLIQYYNGEERAKGNILERFSAQQFPDLHSELNLSSLELGDSALYFCASSDGGLSTDTQYFGPGTRLTVL.

This chain joins TRBV5-4 and TRBJ2-1; possibly TRBD1 for D (6 bases). The CDR3 is 15 residues long. Deletions cut 4 bases from V and 6 bases from J, with 17 bases between. Germline V gene lookup returns CDR1 SGHNT and CDR2 YYREEE (reference sequence). As DNA, the CDR3 is TGTGCCAGCAGCCAGGGGCAGTCGGAGGCCAATGAGCAGTTCTTC. Translating it yields CASSQGQSEANEQFF.

The chain joins TRBV6-6 to TRBJ1-1, with D possibly TRBD1 on 6 matching bases. The germline V gene encodes CDR1 MNHNY and CDR2 SVGAGI (reference sequence). V gave up 10 bases and J gave up 8 bases, with 26 bases separating them. The CDR3 has 15 amino acids. The CDR3 bases are TGTGCCACCTTACCCCCCACAGGGTTGGTCCGCGAAGCTTTCTTT. This translates into CATLPPTGLVREAFF.

V is TRBV9 and J is TRBJ1-3; D might be TRBD1 (5 bases). Germline V gives CDR1 SGDLS, CDR2 YYNGEE. V was trimmed by 3 bases and J by 0 bases, leaving 10 bases between them. This CDR3 region has 15 residues. The CDR3 DNA reads as TGTGCCAGCAGCGCGACAGCCCTCTCTGGAAACACCATATATTTT. This codes for CASSATALSGNTIYF.

This chain joins TRBV6-4 and TRBJ1-1; TRBD1 matches at 8 bases. Germline CDR1 and CDR2: MRHNA and SNTAGT. The CDR3 has 15 residues. J gave up 5 bases and V 0 bases, and 5 bases lay outside the gene matches. CDR3 coding DNA: TGTGCCAGCAGTGACTCCCGCTACAGGGGGACTGAAGCTTTCTTT. It translates to CASSDSRYRGTEAFF.

The V and J genes are TRBV6-5 and TRBJ1-2, with TRBD1 as a possible D gene (5 bases). In germline, CDR1 is MNHEY, CDR2 SVGAGI. This CDR3 spans 15 amino acids. Trimming took 4 bases from V and 8 from J, leaving 20 bases between them. CDR3 coding DNA: TGTGCCAGCAGTTGGGGTTGGGGGGAACCATCAGGCTACACCTTC. This translates into CASSWGWGEPSGYTF.

This clone was observed a few times. The chain couples TRBV3-1 (or the pseudogene TRBV3-2) to TRBJ1-1; D may be TRBD1 (5 bases). CDR1 is LGHDT and CDR2 is YNNKEL in the germline V gene (reference sequence). The CDR3 spans 10 residues. Deletions cut 8 bases from V and 7 bases from J, with 8 bases between. CDR3 sequence reads: CASVGDEAFF. As DNA, the CDR3 is TGTGCCAGCGTAGGGGATGAAGCTTTCTTT.

The CDR3 coding sequence is TGTGCCAGCAGTCGATATAGCGCCGATCTAACCTACGAGCAGTACTTC. Translated, it gives CASSRYSADLTYEQYF. The chain recombines TRBV27 with TRBJ2-7; maybe TRBD2 (5 bases). Germline-derived CDR1 and CDR2 are MNHEY and SMNVEV (reference sequence). Trimming stripped 5 bases from V and 2 bases from J, with 19 bases between. The CDR3 totals 16 residues.

This clone was observed a handful of times. This sequence is one base from a far larger clone and is likely a read error. The CDR3 loop is CASSQWGDNSPLHF. The CDR3 coding sequence is TGTGCCAGCAGCCAATGGGGGGATAATTCACCCCTCCACTTT. V gene TRBV28 combines with J gene TRBJ1-6; D is perhaps TRBD1 (5 bases). The V end was cut by 6 bases, the J end by 5 bases, with 11 bases between. Germline-derived CDR1 and CDR2 are MDHEN and SYDVKM. The CDR3 consists of 14 residues.

This sequence joins TRBV2 and TRBJ1-2, with D hard to call. Per the germline V gene, CDR1 is SNHLY and CDR2 is FYNNEI. V was cut by 7 bases and J by 7 bases, with 13 bases left in between. This CDR3 contains 12 residues. As DNA, the CDR3 is TGTGCCAGCACCCTAGCCGGCAGTGGCTACACCTTC. Encoded protein: CASTLAGSGYTF.

This chain connects TRBV10-1 to TRBJ2-7; no clear D. Trimming removed 2 bases from V and 2 bases from J, with 13 bases in between. From germline, CDR1 is WNHNN and CDR2 SYGVQD (reference sequence). This CDR3 is built from 15 residues. CDR3 coding DNA: TGCGCCAGCAGTGAGATCATTGGCGGCGCCTACGAGCAGTACTTC. Translated, it gives CASSEIIGGAYEQYF.

The CDR3, as DNA: TGTGCCAGCAGCCCAGGACTAGCGGGCTACGAGCAGTACTTC. Translation: CASSPGLAGYEQYF. V usage is TRBV14 and J usage is TRBJ2-7, with 11 bases lining up with TRBD2. Losses at the gene ends were 4 bases for V and 3 bases for J; bases not matched to a gene: 2. The V gene's germline CDR1 is SGHDN and CDR2 FVKESK. The CDR3 contains 14 residues.

This chain uses TRBV9 with TRBJ1-1; 7 bases line up with TRBD1. Germline trimming cut 3 bases from V and 5 bases from J; bases unmatched to any gene: 13. The germline V gene has CDR1 SGDLS and CDR2 YYNGEE. The CDR3 is made up of 16 amino acids. As DNA, the CDR3 is TGTGCCAGCAGCGCATCGACCAGGGGGAAGAGGACTGAAGCTTTCTTT. This encodes CASSASTRGKRTEAFF.

The gene calls are TRBV3-1 (or the pseudogene TRBV3-2) and TRBJ2-1, with D perhaps TRBD2 (6 bases). V lost 4 bases and J lost 7, with 17 bases in between. From germline, CDR1 is LGHDT and CDR2 YNNKEL (reference sequence). The CDR3 has 15 residues. The CDR3 spells CASSLTSTRGNEQFF. The CDR3 region has the DNA TGTGCCAGCAGCCTGACCTCAACCCGGGGGAATGAGCAGTTCTTC.

This rearrangement joins TRBV19 to TRBJ1-1, with D uncertain. This CDR3 is 14 amino acids long. Germline lookup yields CDR1 LNHDA and CDR2 SQIVND (reference sequence). V dropped 1 base and J dropped 6 bases, with 12 bases sitting between them. CDR3 loop: CASSIGGGLAEAFF. CDR3 nucleotides: TGTGCCAGTAGTATAGGGGGAGGTTTGGCTGAAGCTTTCTTT.

V usage is TRBV9 and J usage is TRBJ2-1, with 7 bases that match TRBD1. Germline V lookup: CDR1 SGDLS, CDR2 YYNGEE. V lost 6 bases and J lost 8; bases outside the gene matches: 5. The CDR3 has 12 residues. In DNA form, the CDR3 reads TGTGCCAGCACTCGGGACAGTCATGAGCAGTTCTTC. Translated: CASTRDSHEQFF.

The rearrangement links TRBV19 to TRBJ2-7; 10 bases map to TRBD2. The CDR3 totals 14 residues. Per the germline V gene, CDR1 is LNHDA and CDR2 is SQIVND (reference sequence). The trim removed 4 bases at V and 3 bases at J, leaving 3 bases unmatched. The CDR3 reads CASSRASGSYEQYF. As DNA, the CDR3 is TGTGCCAGTAGTAGGGCTAGCGGGAGCTACGAGCAGTACTTC.

The chain combines TRBV18 with TRBJ2-5, with 14 bases identical to TRBD2. In germline, CDR1 is KGHSH, CDR2 LQKENI. This CDR3 spans 17 amino acids. The CDR3 DNA reads as TGTGCGTGCGCCCGGACTAGCGGGGGGCAGACCCAAGAGACCCAGTACTTC. Its translation: CACARTSGGQTQETQYF.

The DNA for the CDR3 is TGTGCCAGCAGTCGGCCGGGACAGAACACCGGGGAGCTGTTTTTT. As protein: CASSRPGQNTGELFF. V and J are TRBV28 and TRBJ2-2; TRBD1 is a possible D gene (6 bases). The germline gives CDR1 MDHEN, CDR2 SYDVKM. The V and J ends lost 5 bases and 1 base respectively, with 11 bases between them. This CDR3 contains 15 residues.

V is TRBV10-3 and J is TRBJ2-7; TRBD2 might be the D (6 bases). There are 15 residues in the CDR3. Germline V gene sequence: CDR1 ENHRY, CDR2 SYGVKD. Trimming took off 5 bases at V and 4 bases at J, with 18 bases between the two ends. The CDR3 DNA reads as TGTGCCATCAGTACTAGCCGGGAGTGGAAGTACGAGCAGTACTTC. Translation gives CAISTSREWKYEQYF.

The CDR3 region has the DNA TGTGCCAGCAGTTTGGGCCCGAATCAGCCCCAGCATTTT. It encodes CASSLGPNQPQHF. This chain links TRBV12-3 or TRBV12-4 with TRBJ1-5; D is uncertain. The CDR3 length is 13 residues. Between the trimmed V and J ends, which lost 3 bases and 4 bases, there was a span of 7 bases.

The table lists this clone with a count of one. The chain is built from TRBV5-1 and TRBJ2-1; TRBD2 aligns across 8 bases. V was pared by 5 bases and J by 8 bases, with 6 bases of the junction left unmatched. CDR1 and CDR2 (germline): SGHRS, YFSETQ. The CDR3 length is 13 residues. CDR3 DNA sequence: TGCGCCAGCAGACGGACTAGCATCGATGAGCAGTTCTTC. Translated: CASRRTSIDEQFF.

V and J are TRBV5-1 and TRBJ1-4; D is unresolved. Trimming left V 0 bases short and J 7 bases short, with 13 bases between. Germline V CDR1 and CDR2: SGHRS, YFSETQ. The CDR3 is 15 residues long. The CDR3 DNA follows: TGCGCCAGCAGCTTGGCTCGGACTCGAGGTGAAAAACTGTTTTTT. This gives the protein CASSLARTRGEKLFF.

This clone showed up just once. The chain uses TRBV11-2 and TRBJ1-1, with D possibly TRBD1 on 5 matching bases. CDR1 SGHAT and CDR2 FQNNGV come from the germline V gene. The CDR3 is 14 residues long. V lost 5 bases and J 6 bases, leaving 16 bases between the germline ends. The CDR3, as DNA: TGTGCCAGCAGCCCACGGATAAGGGGCCCTGAAGCTTTCTTT. This gives the protein CASSPRIRGPEAFF. The full variable domain, its missing parts supplied by reference TRBV11-2 and TRBJ1-1, is EAGVAQSPRYKIIEKRQSVAFWCNPISGHATLYWYQQILGQGPKLLIQFQNNGVVDDSQLPKDRFSAERLKGVDSTLKIQPAKLEDSAVYLCASSPRIRGPEAFFGQGTRLTVV.